Below, 30 T cell receptor beta chains from the same sample are listed, as sequenced in a study of metastatic and nonmetastatic thyroid tumors. TCRdb recomputed clones from the PCR reads via MiXCR. Among 15,000 to 20,000 clones, under 15% were seen once, and the ten largest hold roughly 15%. No patient had received any treatment before thyroid surgery. Sequencing input: tumor tissue. The source is a female donor with papillary thyroid cancer or a benign thyroid nodule (not recorded which). Some clones in this sample may be carry-over from other donors' samples.

By sample share, this clone is large. CDR3: CASKPGQGSYEQYF. DNA of the CDR3: TGTGCCAGTAAGCCGGGACAGGGTTCCTACGAGCAGTACTTC. The chain has TRBV19 and TRBJ2-7; 9 nucleotides agree with TRBD1. This CDR3 has 14 amino acids. The J segment lost 1 base and the V segment lost 7 bases, leaving 5 bases of the junction unmatched. Germline CDR1 reads LNHDA; CDR2 reads SQIVND (reference sequence).

In its sample, this clone ranks as medium-sized. The chain employs TRBV9 and TRBJ2-1; D may correspond to TRBD1 or TRBD2 (5 bases each). Germline assignment: CDR1 SGDLS and CDR2 YYNGEE. The CDR3 length is 14 residues. V was clipped by 4 bases and J by 4 bases, with 12 bases between them. The CDR3: CASSPPGPYNEQFF. CDR3 DNA: TGTGCCAGCAGCCCCCCGGGACCTTACAATGAGCAGTTCTTC. The full variable domain, rest sourced from reference TRBV9 and TRBJ2-1, is DSGVTQTPKHLITATGQRVTLRCSPRSGDLSVYWYQQSLDQGLQFLIQYYNGEERAKGNILERFSAQQFPDLHSELNLSSLELGDSALYFCASSPPGPYNEQFFGPGTRLTVL.

This clone appeared many times. The chain joins TRBV10-3 to TRBJ2-5; the match to TRBD2 covers 9 bases. Looked up from germline, CDR1 is ENHRY and CDR2 is SYGVKD. This CDR3 region has 14 residues. V was clipped by 7 bases and J by 3 bases; unmatched bases: 6. In nucleotides, the CDR3 is TGTGCCATCACGGGCGGGGGGGCGGAAGAGACCCAGTACTTC. Its translation is CAITGGGAEETQYF.

This clone is categorized as medium-sized. The rearrangement uses TRBV5-5 and TRBJ1-3, with 9 bases identical to TRBD1. The CDR3 has 15 residues. Germline CDR1 and CDR2: SGHKS and YYEKEE (reference sequence). The V segment lost 4 bases and the J segment 2 bases; nucleotides outside the gene matches: 4. DNA for the CDR3: TGTGCCAGCAGCCCGCGGACAGGGGCTGGAAACACCATATATTTT. Amino acids: CASSPRTGAGNTIYF. The entire variable domain, with the rest obtained from reference TRBV5-5 and TRBJ1-3, is as follows: DAGVTQSPTHLIKTRGQQVTLRCSPISGHKSVSWYQQVLGQGPQFIFQYYEKEERGRGNFPDRFSARQFPNYSSELNVNALLLGDSALYLCASSPRTGAGNTIYFGEGSWLTVV.

This clone appeared many times. This chain links TRBV7-6 with TRBJ2-5; 11 bases are a match to TRBD2. Looked up from germline, CDR1 is SGHVS and CDR2 is FNYEAQ. V was clipped by 0 bases and J by 2 bases; unmatched bases: 11. The CDR3 has 19 amino acids. This CDR3 is CASSLAILAGVLGQETQYF. In nucleotides, the CDR3 is TGTGCCAGCAGCTTAGCGATACTAGCGGGAGTACTAGGTCAAGAGACCCAGTACTTC.

Turning to this clone: A read error may be the cause here, since a much bigger clone is one base away. Given the absence of the conserved phenylalanine or tryptophan at the CDR3 end, a read error is likely. V is TRBV5-4 and J is TRBJ2-5; tentative D call: TRBD1 (6 bases). Trimming stripped 5 bases from V and 4 bases from J, with 18 bases between. The CDR3 contains 15 residues. The V gene's germline CDR1 is SGHNT and CDR2 YYREEE (reference sequence). In nucleotides, the CDR3 is TGTGCCAGCAGTCGTGGGACATCCTATGGAGAGACCCAGTACTCC. The encoded protein is CASSRGTSYGETQYS.

This clone turned up a few times. This clone may be a read error of a much larger clone one base away. Other DNA sequences in this specimen translate into the identical CDR3. The V and J genes are TRBV11-2 and TRBJ1-1; D uncertain. CDR3 length: 12 residues. Germline CDR1 reads SGHAT; CDR2 reads FQNNGV. This CDR3 reads CASSLLGGEAFF. The CDR3, as DNA: TGCGCCAGCAGCTTATTGGGAGGTGAAGCTTTCTTT.

This clone is labeled medium-sized. The gene calls are TRBV6-2 or TRBV6-3 and TRBJ2-7, with D unclear. Trimming stripped 6 bases from V and 4 bases from J, with 13 bases between. The CDR3 totals 13 residues. Germline loops: CDR1 MNHEY, CDR2 SVGEGT. The CDR3 region is CASSSPTVYEQYF. CDR3 in DNA: TGTGCCAGCAGCTCCCCGACTGTATACGAGCAGTACTTC.

Ten or more counts support this clone. The CDR3 DNA is TGTGCCAGCAGCCAAACGCCTCGGGACCAAGAGCAGTACTTC. It codes for CASSQTPRDQEQYF. This sequence joins TRBV3-1 and TRBJ2-7; D tentatively fits TRBD1 or TRBD2 (5 bases each). The V gene lost 2 bases and the J gene lost 7 bases, with 15 bases spanning the gap. From germline, CDR1 is LGHDT and CDR2 YNNKEL (reference sequence). The CDR3 runs to 14 residues.

This clone was seen repeatedly, ten times or more. A much larger clone is a single base away; this may be a read error. The same CDR3 is also encoded by other DNA sequences in this sample. The rearrangement uses TRBV6-5 and TRBJ1-5; no clear D. V lost 2 bases and J 10 bases, leaving 18 bases between the germline ends. CDR1 is MNHEY and CDR2 is SVGAGI in the germline V gene. The CDR3 is 15 residues long. CDR3 DNA sequence: TGTGCCAGCAGTTACGATCGGGAGGGAGGTCAACCCCAGCATTTT. Protein: CASSYDREGGQPQHF.

Comment on this clone: This may be a read error, as it is one base from a much larger clone. This chain uses TRBV3-1 with TRBJ2-1; 14 bases agree with TRBD2. This CDR3 spans 20 amino acids. Germline V lookup: CDR1 LGHDT, CDR2 YNNKEL (reference sequence). The CDR3 DNA sequence: TGTGCCAGCAGCCAGAGAGGACTAGCGGGAGGTTACAGGTCCTACAATGAGCAGCTCTTC. The encoded protein is CASSQRGLAGGYRSYNEQLF.

This clone has at least ten counts. The chain is built from TRBV24-1 and TRBJ2-5; 13 bases line up with TRBD2. CDR3 length: 18 residues. From germline, CDR1 is KGHDR and CDR2 SFDVKD. Losses at the gene ends were 4 bases for V and 5 bases for J; bases not matched to a gene: 12. CDR3 residues: CATSDPHGTSGKGETQYF. The CDR3 region has the DNA TGTGCCACCAGTGACCCACATGGGACTAGCGGGAAAGGGGAGACCCAGTACTTC.

This clone has at least ten counts. The chain recombines TRBV12-3 or TRBV12-4 with TRBJ1-1; possibly TRBD1 for D (5 bases). Trimming removed 7 bases from V and 6 bases from J, with 15 bases in between. This CDR3 is built from 13 residues. The CDR3 reads CASKWDSPSEAFF. The CDR3 DNA is TGTGCCAGCAAATGGGACTCCCCTTCTGAAGCTTTCTTT.

This clone was picked up many times. V and J are TRBV5-7 and TRBJ2-7; 8 nucleotides agree with TRBD1. TRBV5-7 is annotated as an ORF whose role is uncertain. V lost 4 bases, J lost 5 bases, and 11 bases stayed unmatched. The CDR3 consists of 15 residues. This chain's CDR3 is CASSPTRTGNHEQYF. The CDR3 DNA is TGTGCCAGCAGCCCAACCCGGACAGGGAACCACGAGCAGTACTTC.

This clone occurred many times. The junction departs from the called germline gene at one end, perhaps through a read error. V is TRBV9 and J is TRBJ2-1, with D perhaps being TRBD1 or TRBD2 (5 bases each). Germline V gives CDR1 SGDLS, CDR2 YYNGEE. The CDR3 runs to 11 residues. The CDR3 DNA reads TGTGCCAGCAGCGCTTCCGGGACCCCGGTCTTC. Amino acid sequence: CASSASGTPVF.

J is TRBJ2-1 and V is TRBV20-1; 10 nucleotides match TRBD2. CDR3 length equals 16 residues. V shed 1 base and J 6 bases; nucleotides not matched to a gene: 9. Germline V lookup: CDR1 DFQATT, CDR2 SNEGSKA (reference sequence). In DNA, the CDR3 is TGCAGTGCTAGAGTCCTCGGGACTAGCGACATCAATGAGCAGTTCTTC. It codes for CSARVLGTSDINEQFF.

This clone has a count of ten or more. The chain has TRBV5-4 and TRBJ1-1; D might be TRBD1 (5 bases). The CDR3 length is 12 residues. CDR1 SGHNT and CDR2 YYREEE come from the germline V gene (reference sequence). V lost 4 bases to trimming and J lost 10 bases, with 14 bases between them. DNA of the CDR3: TGTGCCAGCAGCGGGGACCCGCAAACAGCTTTCTTT. Its protein is CASSGDPQTAFF.

The chain is built from TRBV6-2 or TRBV6-3 and TRBJ2-1; D might be TRBD2 (5 bases). The germline V gene has CDR1 MNHEY and CDR2 SVGEGT. The CDR3 is 13 residues long. The V end lost 0 bases, the J end lost 8 bases, and 8 bases lay between the germline ends. The CDR3 nucleotides read TGTGCCAGCAGTTACTCGGGAGATGATGAGCAGTTCTTC. As protein: CASSYSGDDEQFF.

This clone was detected many times. The genes are TRBV12-3 or TRBV12-4 and TRBJ1-1; maybe TRBD1 (6 bases). Trimming cost V 3 bases and J 0 bases, with 8 bases left between them. The CDR3 has 14 residues. This CDR3 reads CASSFRGLNTEAFF. In DNA, the CDR3 is TGTGCCAGCAGTTTTAGGGGGTTGAACACTGAAGCTTTCTTT.

Ten or more counts support this clone. This may arise from a read error, as a much more abundant clone is one base away. V gene TRBV6-1 combines with J gene TRBJ1-6; the D gene is possibly TRBD1 (6 bases). The CDR3 sequence is 13 residues long. Germline assignment: CDR1 MNHNS and CDR2 SASEGT. Trimming shortened V by 5 bases and J by 14 bases, and 16 bases separated the two germline ends. CDR3 in amino acids: CASSSGGLEALHF. The CDR3 coding sequence is TGTGCCAGCAGTAGCGGGGGGCTAGAAGCCCTCCACTTT.

The chain employs TRBV28 and TRBJ1-2; 7 bases line up with TRBD1. V lost 2 bases and J lost 4; bases outside the gene matches: 13. Germline-derived CDR1 and CDR2 are MDHEN and SYDVKM. This CDR3 spans 17 amino acids. CDR3 DNA: TGTGCCAGCAGTTTACCCATGTGGACAGGATTTTTCTATGGCTACACCTTC. This gives the protein CASSLPMWTGFFYGYTF.

This clone appeared many times. The chain carries TRBV20-1 and TRBJ1-2; D gene ambiguous. V lost 3 bases and J 5 bases, leaving 19 bases between the germline ends. Germline CDR1 DFQATT, CDR2 SNEGSKA (reference sequence). This CDR3 comprises 15 residues. Here the CDR3 reads CSASTVVSNTYGYTF. The CDR3 DNA sequence: TGCAGTGCTAGCACCGTAGTTTCGAACACGTATGGCTACACCTTC.

Many counts were recorded for this clone. The genes are TRBV10-3 and TRBJ2-7; the D is unclear. Trimming took off 0 bases at V and 0 bases at J, with 6 bases between the two ends. Per the germline V gene, CDR1 is ENHRY and CDR2 is SYGVKD. CDR3 length: 14 amino acids. The CDR3 DNA is TGTGCCATCAGTGAGTCCCGTATCTCCTACGAGCAGTACTTC. Its protein is CAISESRISYEQYF.

This clone occurred many times. Here the CDR3 reads CASSLAGRNQPQHF. The CDR3 DNA is TGTGCCAGCAGCTTGGCAGGTCGCAATCAGCCCCAGCATTTT. This chain links TRBV5-6 with TRBJ1-5, with D unclear. Trimming shortened V by 0 bases and J by 2 bases, and 6 bases separated the two germline ends. There are 14 residues in the CDR3. From germline, CDR1 is SGHDT and CDR2 YYEEEE.

Ten or more counts support this clone. The V gene is TRBV29-1, the J gene TRBJ2-1, with TRBD1 matching over 8 bases. This CDR3 spans 12 amino acids. Germline V lookup: CDR1 SQVTM, CDR2 ANQGSEA. V gave up 3 bases and J gave up 11 bases; unmatched junction bases: 6. The CDR3 is CSVESNRGKQFF. CDR3 nucleotide sequence: TGCAGCGTTGAGAGTAACAGGGGGAAGCAGTTCTTC.

In its sample, this clone was seen many times. The V gene is TRBV6-1, the J gene TRBJ2-5, with TRBD1 identical over 10 bases. The CDR3 sequence is 15 residues long. V lost 5 bases, J lost 5 bases, and 8 bases stayed unmatched. The germline V gene encodes CDR1 MNHNS and CDR2 SASEGT. CDR3 sequence: CASSRLGQGWETQYF. The DNA for the CDR3 is TGTGCCAGCAGTCGCCTGGGACAGGGGTGGGAGACCCAGTACTTC.

This clone was counted only a few times. A read error may account for a junction end that differs from germline. This rearrangement joins TRBV20-1 to TRBJ1-4; D gene uncertain. The CDR3 is made up of 16 amino acids. Per germline, CDR1 DFQATT and CDR2 SNEGSKA (reference sequence). CDR3 in amino acids: CSARPPDRATNEKLFF. The CDR3 nucleotides are TGTAGTGCTAGACCCCCGGACCGTGCAACTAATGAAAAACTGTTTTTT.

As concerns this clone: A read error may explain this, as a much larger clone is one base away. V gene TRBV5-1 combines with J gene TRBJ2-5, with D unresolved. Germline-derived CDR1 and CDR2 are SGHRS and YFSETQ. The CDR3 is made up of 14 amino acids. CDR3 in DNA: TGCGCCAGCAACTTGGCCGGAACTCAAGAGACCCAGTACTTC. Translation gives CASNLAGTQETQYF. The full variable domain, in which reference TRBV5-1 and TRBJ2-5 provide the parts outside the CDR3, is KAGVTQTPRYLIKTRGQQVTLSCSPISGHRSVSWYQQTPGQGLQFLFEYFSETQRNKGNFPGRFSGRQFSNSRSEMNVSTLELGDSALYLCASNLAGTQETQYFGPGTRLLVL.

This clone occurred many times. The chain carries TRBV7-2 and TRBJ1-6; a possible D gene is TRBD1 (5 bases). Germline V gene sequence: CDR1 SGHTA, CDR2 FQGNSA. Trimming took 0 bases from V and 7 from J, leaving 13 bases between them. The CDR3 has 16 amino acids. The CDR3 region has the DNA TGTGCCAGCAGCTTAGCGGGGGGAGGGTTCAATTCACCCCTCCACTTT. Translation: CASSLAGGGFNSPLHF.

The chain joins TRBV6-1 to TRBJ2-7, with 11 bases that match TRBD2. Germline V gene lookup returns CDR1 MNHNS and CDR2 SASEGT. Germline trimming cut 6 bases from V and 6 bases from J; bases unmatched to any gene: 7. CDR3 length: 14 amino acids. CDR3 DNA: TGTGCCAGCAGGGTAGCGGGAGGGCCGGGCGAGCAGTACTTC. It codes for CASRVAGGPGEQYF.